This paragraph reports one TCR beta chain. This clone's antigen is unknown. The library was built by means of the immunoSEQ multiplex PCR assay. The multiplex PCR relied on a mix of 60 forward primers for TCR Vbeta segments and 13 reverse primers for TCR Jbeta segments. Amplification of the CDR3 region of rearranged TCR beta genes was performed with a multiplex PCR assay on genomic DNA. Amplified TCR beta libraries were sequenced as 87-base-pair reads on the Illumina HiSeq System. In the original analysis: In a later analysis, 80 million or so unique TCR beta chains were counted across the roughly 670 repertoires, and about 9.9 million of these chains were shared by at least two donors. Raw reads were error-corrected and collapsed into unique sequences by a nearest-neighbor algorithm in which closely related sequences were merged to remove PCR and sequencing errors. V, D and J gene segments were assigned by aligning CDR3 sequences to IMGT reference sequences. For a sequence to be retained, a match of at least six nucleotides was required to both a V gene segment and a J gene segment. Rearrangements were called productive when the CDR3 lacked stop codons and stayed in frame with V and J; all others were non-productive. CDR3 was defined by IMGT convention, running from the second conserved V-encoded cysteine to the conserved J-encoded phenylalanine. The earlier analysis of a few hundred of the donors excluded sequences that lacked an unambiguous match to a single V gene segment. In an earlier analysis of several hundred of the donors, V segments were called functional above 56.7% productive rearrangements and were called segregating when the between-donor standard deviation exceeded 5%. A statistical classification framework was built to diagnose cytomegalovirus status from the catalog of TCR beta chain sequences. In a later analysis, V and J genes were assigned by comparing TCR nucleotide sequences against IMGT/GENE-DB human TR gene sequences. The TCRdist pipeline was used in a later analysis to assign CDR3 sequences and most-parsimonious VDJ recombination scenarios. A later analysis defined each TCR beta chain by its CDR3 amino acid sequence plus V-gene family, and excluded reads lacking a unique V-gene family. In a later analysis, 450 to 600 highly shared, low-generation-probability nucleotide sequences were removed to address suspected cross-contamination and a sequencing artifact. In a later analysis, a clonal expansion index was calculated for each public chain from normalized within-repertoire ranks of inferred template counts. Generation probabilities in a later analysis came from a VDJ recombination model fitted to out-of-frame rearrangements, and those results were checked against IGoR. Hypergeometric tests were used in a later analysis to score TCR-TCR, TCR-HLA and TCR-CMV co-occurrence, with a repertoire-size bias correction applied to the TCR pairs. False discovery rates were estimated in a later analysis by permuting HLA or CMV assignments 20 times. In a later analysis, co-occurring TCRs were grouped with DBSCAN, and TCRdist sequence similarity was added when clustering was performed within HLA-allele-positive subsets. Repertoires with fewer than 30,000 or more than 120,000 public chains were left out of co-occurrence clustering, as were a handful of repertoires with anomalous nucleotide sharing. TCRdb re-hosts the immuneACCESS table, in-frame sequences only. Its copies lack some clones; in the studies checked, an unresolved V gene accounts for under half of them, and the cause for the rest is not known. V, J and clone size derive from that table, while D and trimming were established from the DNA sequence. The sample table records about 90,000 clones. The ten largest clones take up around 3.4% of the sample.

The cohort comprised 550 to 700 healthy bone marrow donors. All cohort members were sampled while nominally healthy, although unrecorded immune exposures were likely present. The donor tested CMV seronegative, placing the donor among the roughly 340 seronegative members of the cohort. Each donor provided a peripheral blood sample, and peripheral blood mononuclear cells were used for TCR beta sequencing. The Qiagen DNeasy Blood Extraction Kit was used to extract genomic DNA from the blood cell samples. This record comes from a study of cytomegalovirus exposure and HLA in healthy donors (dated by TCRdb to 2017 to 2019). With respect to the entire study: In an earlier analysis of 587 of the donors, around 300 Gb of sequence data and about 110 million unique TCR beta sequences from about 179 million T cells were reported. Approximately 330 gigabases of sequencing data and 70 million to 100 million unique TCR sequences made up an early release that covered some 640 HLA-typed donors. Of the roughly 420 genotyped donors, approximately 80% were placed in the genetic ancestry cluster associated with self-reported Caucasian donors. The study aimed to test whether signatures of past pathogen exposure could be identified by cataloging public T cell receptors. The study used immunosequencing to profile the T cell repertoires of 666 subjects and linked those repertoires to cytomegalovirus serostatus. Besides the first cohort of 500 to 700 subjects, a separate validation cohort made up of over 100 different subjects was used. High-throughput TCR immunosequencing, statistical association of individual TCRs with disease status, and machine learning were combined to predict cytomegalovirus infection status. A later analysis re-analyzed previously published TCR beta repertoires from approximately 670 donors and added high-resolution HLA genotyping to study TCR occurrence patterns. Rather than drawing on any new phenotypic data, the later analysis identified candidate immune exposures from TCR beta sequences and the way those sequences occurred across donors. An earlier analysis of several hundred of the donors applied high-throughput TCR beta sequencing to assess whether each TCR beta V gene segment acted as functional or pseudogenic. Alongside the repertoire data, information on donor age, sex, ethnicity and CMV serostatus was compiled. A later genetic analysis took genome-wide SNP genotypes for about 55% of the 666 donors and used that subset as a discovery cohort. All discovery cohort repertoires had been generated on a single sequencing platform. HLA typing included class I and class II loci at four-digit resolution. Typing coverage varied by locus: roughly 620-640 donors for A, B, C, DRB1 and DQB1; approximately 500 for DQA1; around 570 for DPA1; more than 450 for DPB1. Because of strong linkage in the cohort, a handful of DR-DQ haplotypes were treated as single units for association and clustering. On average, 235,054 unique TCR beta nucleotide sequences were sequenced per donor among about 400 genotyped donors of the cohort, with 15% to 20% of those sequences being non-productive. General findings and caveats noted by the study authors: A cluster of highly shared sequence variants was judged likely to be a technical artifact of the sequencing pipeline. In vitro tests confirmed that a few of the cytomegalovirus-associated TCR beta chains recognize cytomegalovirus antigens. It was suggested by the authors that the approach could potentially be generalized to other disease states and immunological phenotypes. Most TCR sequences were observed very rarely across donors, whereas some public TCRs were present in many individuals. A total of around 150 TCR beta chains were listed by the study as associated with cytomegalovirus. Compared with the approximately 710-donor mean, donors in an Asian-associated ancestry cluster had fewer N-insertions in productive TCRs, according to a later genetic analysis. A later genetic analysis associated a missense DCLRE1C variant with V-gene and J-gene trimming of TCR beta chains, and an independent cohort replicated the association. Specific HLA alleles were associated with 15,000 to 20,000 TCR beta sequences at a false discovery rate of 0.05 in a later analysis. In an earlier analysis of roughly 560 of the donors, most TCR beta V segments were observed in productive rearrangements about 87% or about 30% of the time, broadly matching IMGT annotations. A further reported finding was that TCR beta sequences accurately predicted the HLA-A and HLA-B alleles for most subjects in the first cohort. The classifier was reported to diagnose cytomegalovirus status with high specificity and sensitivity in both the original cohort and the validation cohort. Only TCR beta chains were sequenced in this cohort, and the absence of alpha or paired-chain data limited detectable features. Because HLA typing was unavailable for some donors at each locus, only the typed subset was used in association tests. A later analysis found that most CMV-associated TCR beta chains appeared HLA-restricted, with HLA associations seemingly driven largely by CMV exposure. Linkage disequilibrium might explain the correlated functional status among segregating V segments, but an unknown experimental factor could not be ruled out. Because counts were too low, about 18 rarely observed V segments, including chromosome 9 orphons, were excluded from the earlier analysis of 587 of the donors. When HLA alleles, especially DR and DQ, strongly co-occurred, TCR associations were difficult to assign to individual alleles. Some IMGT-functional V segments, including TRBV6-2 and TRBV6-3, could not be distinguished by the 87-base-pair reads and were therefore excluded. In a later analysis, HLA-associated TCR beta chains were found to be more clonally expanded and to have lower generation probabilities than equally common non-associated chains. In a later analysis, TCR association rates were found to vary across HLA loci, with the most associated TCRs seen for DRB1 alleles and the fewest for HLA-C alleles. Several of the top co-occurrence clusters appeared to be linked to parvovirus B19, influenza, CMV and Epstein-Barr virus, according to a later analysis. CMV serostatus was the only immune exposure information available for the cohort. The presence/absence analyses assumed that sequencing depth was roughly uniform across donors, and that assumption may not be true.

CDR1 and CDR2 are read off the germline V gene as MNHNS and SASEGT. There are 14 amino acids in the CDR3, from cysteine to phenylalanine inclusive. Here the CDR3 DNA is all that survives: 42 bases in frame from base 1. V is reduced by 8 bases and J by 1 base, leaving a spacing of 14 bases between them. The TCR sequence derives from a woman aged 25 to 45 in good health and CMV-seronegative. The chain was built from TRBV6-1 and TRBJ1-1; the D region possibly corresponds to TRBD1 (5 bases align). Specimen: PBMCs. The CDR3 sequence is CASQRSQGNTEAFF. The nucleotide sequence is TGTGCCAGCCAGCGTAGTCAGGGGAACACTGAAGCTTTCTTT.